The source of this TCR beta chain is a study of a mutant IDH1 vaccine in newly diagnosed glioma. Study context: Prior therapy was radiotherapy, temozolomide, or both; most received both.

Described time point: baseline, week 1 (first vaccination visit). Treatment described: pre-vaccination baseline after standard-of-care therapy. Astrocytomas found in donors were new, WHO grade 3 or 4, IDH1-mutant and ATRX-lost. Measured with immunoSEQ multiplex PCR; TCRdb has only the in-frame clones, and not every one. The sample contains roughly 70,000 clones, around 86% of which appear only once. Germline V gene data show CDR1 as MDHEN and CDR2 as SYDVKM. The CDR3 totals 15 residues. V lost 2 bases to trimming and J lost 2 bases, with 11 bases between them. Study-level findings and limits: Top peripheral T cell clonotype shifts appeared unrelated to pseudoprogression. Immune responses arising from the vaccine appeared in 90% to 95% of patients.

In the case of this clone: Its antigen is undetermined.

The sequences come from PBMCs, collected from a glioma patient treated with radiotherapy, temozolomide or both. The TCR comes from a man younger than 40 with glioma. The chain is built from TRBV28 and TRBJ2-3; D ambiguous. CDR3 residues: CASSLTFAATDTQYF. The CDR3 nucleotides are TGTGCCAGCAGTTTAACTTTCGCTGCCACAGATACGCAGTATTTT.